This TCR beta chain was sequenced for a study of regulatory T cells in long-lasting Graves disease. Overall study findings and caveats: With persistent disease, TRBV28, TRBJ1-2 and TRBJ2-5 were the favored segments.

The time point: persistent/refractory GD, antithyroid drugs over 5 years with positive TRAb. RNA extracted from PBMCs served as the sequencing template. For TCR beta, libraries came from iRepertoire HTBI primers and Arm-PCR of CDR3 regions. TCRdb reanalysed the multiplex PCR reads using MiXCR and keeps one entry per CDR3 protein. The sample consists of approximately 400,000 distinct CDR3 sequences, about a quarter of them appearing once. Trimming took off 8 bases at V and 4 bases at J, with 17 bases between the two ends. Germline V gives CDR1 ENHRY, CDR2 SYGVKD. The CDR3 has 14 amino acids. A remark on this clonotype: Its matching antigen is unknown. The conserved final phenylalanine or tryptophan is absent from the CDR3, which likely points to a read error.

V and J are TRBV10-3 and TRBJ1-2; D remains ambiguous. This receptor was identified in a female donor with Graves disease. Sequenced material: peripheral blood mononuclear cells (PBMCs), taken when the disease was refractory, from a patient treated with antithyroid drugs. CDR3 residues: CAIRAAEGLYGYTL. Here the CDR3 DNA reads TGTGCCATCCGGGCCGCGGAGGGCCTCTATGGCTACACCCTC.